Sequencing of this T cell receptor beta chain was carried out in a study of blood T cell repertoires in COVID-19. About the research overall: From the United States, Italy and Spain came samples of acute and convalescent COVID-19.

No more than 2 weeks before study entry, exposed participants had met a case of COVID-19. In the original workflow: Reference gene primer amplification gave estimated nucleated cell counts. The method was immunoSEQ multiplex PCR; TCRdb's version includes in-frame clones alone and lacks a portion of them. V and J calls and clone size come straight from that table; D and trimming were deduced from the DNA. The sample lists hundreds of thousands of clones, approximately 86% occurring once. The CDR3 is made up of 12 amino acids. V dropped 6 bases and J dropped 12 bases, with 15 bases sitting between them. Germline-derived CDR1 and CDR2 are MDHEN and SYDVKM.

This TCR was recovered from a woman aged 25 to 45 who had been exposed to COVID-19. This chain joins TRBV28 and TRBJ1-5, with TRBD1 as a possible D gene (6 bases). What was sequenced was PBMCs or T cells enriched from blood (not recorded which). CDR3 sequence reads: CASSQGQIVQHF. The CDR3 DNA is TGTGCCAGCAGCCAGGGGCAGATTGTCCAGCATTTT.